The rows below give T cell receptor beta chains drawn from one sample of a study of blood T cell repertoires in COVID-19. The table came from immunoSEQ multiplex PCR; TCRdb's copy has only in-frame clones and leaves some out. The profile shows some 120,000 clones, around four fifths of them singletons. Sequencing input: peripheral blood. The receptors come from a human donor in a cohort sampled during active COVID-19. CDR3s include the opening cysteine and the closing phenylalanine or tryptophan. A D gene is named only where the DNA matches it firmly. Some rows mark clone size as missing; the rest say once, few, many or name a class of expanded clone.

TRBV18	TRBD1	-	16	TRBJ1-2	TGTGCCAGCTCACCGGGGACAGGGGGCATAGACTATGGCTACACCTTC	CASSPGTGGIDYGYTF
TRBV6-2/TRBV6-3	-	-	12	TRBJ1-2	TGTGCCAGCAGTTATTTCCGGCGGGGCTACACCTTC	CASSYFRRGYTF
TRBV27	TRBD2	few	16	TRBJ2-5	TGTGCCAGCAGTTCCACCGTAGCGGGAGGGGGAGAGACCCAGTACTTC	CASSSTVAGGGETQYF
TRBV19	-	-	14	TRBJ2-1	TGTGCCAGTAGTATAGAAACTTCCTACAATGAGCAGTTCTTC	CASSIETSYNEQFF
TRBV5-6	-	-	16	TRBJ2-7	TGTGCCAGCAGCTTCCAAAGGGTGCGCGGGACCTACGAGCAGTACTTC	CASSFQRVRGTYEQYF
TRBV18	TRBD1	-	12	TRBJ2-7	TGTGCCAGCTCTCCGGACAGGGGCGAGCAGTACTTC	CASSPDRGEQYF
TRBV2	TRBD2	-	15	TRBJ2-5	TGTGCCAGCAGTGAAACTAGCGGGCCCCAAGAGACCCAGTACTTC	CASSETSGPQETQYF
TRBV27	-	-	14	TRBJ1-5	TGTGCCAGCAGTCCGACCTCAGGGTATCAGCCCCAGCATTTT	CASSPTSGYQPQHF
TRBV2	-	-	14	TRBJ1-2	TGTGCCAGCAGTGAATCAGGGATCAACTATGGCTACACCTTC	CASSESGINYGYTF
TRBV19	-	-	15	TRBJ2-5	TGTGCCAGTAGTACCACTGAAAGGGGCCAAGAGACCCAGTACTTC	CASSTTERGQETQYF